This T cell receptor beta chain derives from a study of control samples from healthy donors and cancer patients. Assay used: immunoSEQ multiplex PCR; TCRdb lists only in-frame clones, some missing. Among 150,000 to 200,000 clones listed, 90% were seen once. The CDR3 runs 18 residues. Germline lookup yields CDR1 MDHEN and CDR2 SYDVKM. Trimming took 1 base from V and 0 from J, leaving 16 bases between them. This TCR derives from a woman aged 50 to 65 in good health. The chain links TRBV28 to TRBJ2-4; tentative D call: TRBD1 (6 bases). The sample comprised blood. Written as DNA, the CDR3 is TGTGCCAGCAGTTTATCCGGGACAAAGATTCTAGCCAAAAACATTCAGTACTTC. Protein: CASSLSGTKILAKNIQYF.